This entry is about one T cell receptor beta chain. Its antigen is not identified. This entry comes from a study of shared clonotypes between healthy human individuals. Whole-study context: The plates for each donor numbered three CD4 naive, three CD4 memory, two CD8 naive and one CD8 memory.

As handled by the study authors: As immunoSEQ supplied junction-only sequences (without quality scores), filtering differed. Repertoires were generated with immunoSEQ multiplex PCR, while TCRdb's copy carries only in-frame clones and drops some. V and J calls and clone size are as listed in that table; D and trimming were resolved from the DNA. The sample yields 2 million or so clones, 85% to 95% seen once. This CDR3 comprises 19 residues. Trimming removed 4 bases from V and 0 bases from J; junction bases left unmatched: 13. The germline V gene has CDR1 LNHDA and CDR2 SQIVND (reference sequence). General study results and limits: Across subsets, estimated richness was generally greater for naive than for memory populations. Rarefaction showed that sequencing of sorted subsets was incomplete (despite large depth).

The sequenced material came from naive CD4+ T cells sorted from blood. Subset meaning: CD45RA+ positively selected. V and J are TRBV19 and TRBJ2-7; 12 nucleotides line up with TRBD2. The source is a young man in good health. The CDR3 bases are TGTGCCAGTAGTACCCGGACAGGGAAGACTAGCGGGAGCTCCTACGAGCAGTACTTC. Residues: CASSTRTGKTSGSSYEQYF.